A selection of T cell receptor beta chains follows, all from one sample in a study of PD-1 blockade in classical Hodgkin lymphoma. Sequenced by immunoSEQ multiplex PCR; TCRdb stores in-frame clones only, minus some. The table lists under 8,000 clones, less than 90% of them singletons. The sample consisted of peripheral blood mononuclear cells (PBMCs), taken before the fourth cycle of nivolumab. The receptors come from a human donor with classical Hodgkin lymphoma. CDR3s leave out the opening cysteine and the closing phenylalanine or tryptophan. Clone size is given for some rows only: seen once, a few or many times, or a class if the clone is expanded.

length,V,size,J,CDR3
12,TRBV7-2,-,TRBJ2-5,ASSVRAREETQY
13,TRBV7-2,-,TRBJ2-1,ASSIRTPSYNEQF
11,TRBV27,few,TRBJ1-4,ATRGHQQGKLF
13,TRBV5-4,-,TRBJ2-6,ASRDESVRANVLT
14,TRBV27,-,TRBJ1-6,ASRPGTGGLNSPLH
13,TRBV5-4,-,TRBJ2-1,ASSSTGSSYNEQF
14,TRBV21-1,-,TRBJ1-1,ASSRGRGQGNTEAF
12,TRBV13,-,TRBJ2-1,ASSLRLPYNEQF
8,TRBV20-1,-,TRBJ1-2,SAWGFGYT
15,TRBV5-1,-,TRBJ2-6,ASSADRGRWGANVLT
11,TRBV7-9,-,TRBJ1-1,ASSFPASTEAF
11,TRBV5-1,-,TRBJ1-2,ASSFRQGDGYT
12,TRBV5-1,-,TRBJ2-5,ASSFSGGKNTQY
14,TRBV18,-,TRBJ1-4,ASSPPGRATNEKLF
13,TRBV13,-,TRBJ2-5,ASSSIKDPKETQY
10,TRBV4-2,-,TRBJ1-2,ASSPGEGGYT
11,TRBV7-2,few,TRBJ1-1,ASSLPQGTEAF
11,TRBV19,-,TRBJ1-6,ASSIREYSPLH
11,TRBV5-1,-,TRBJ1-2,ASTLGGRNGYT
12,TRBV5-1,-,TRBJ2-5,ASSGQGARETQY
11,TRBV5-4,-,TRBJ2-1,ASSSEVYNEQF
11,TRBV5-1,-,TRBJ2-4,ASRGWGQNIQY
9,TRBV7-2,few,TRBJ1-2,ASSPGFGYT
11,TRBV18,-,TRBJ2-3,ASSPLGTDTQY
13,TRBV6-5,-,TRBJ1-1,ASSPTWGVNTEAF
13,TRBV6-9,few,TRBJ2-1,ASSLDRGPRNEQF
13,TRBV5-1,once,TRBJ2-2,ASRETVQNTGELF
13,TRBV18,-,TRBJ1-1,ASSPPEGLGTEAF
12,TRBV6-1,-,TRBJ1-1,ASDRERWNTEAF
13,TRBV5-1,-,TRBJ2-2,ASSLSTGGAGELF
10,TRBV5-1,-,TRBJ1-2,ASSLDGKGYT
14,TRBV10-3,-,TRBJ2-6,AISLSRAGGANVLT
13,TRBV6-4,-,TRBJ1-3,ASNGGGEPGNTIY
14,TRBV7-6,-,TRBJ2-1,ASSPRLASTYNEQF